A selection of T cell receptor beta chains follows, all from one sample in a study of T cell repertoires in cytomegalovirus infection. TCRdb passed the reads through MiXCR, listing each CDR3 protein once. The table includes 75,000 to 95,000 distinct CDR3 sequences, 40% to 50% detected once. Antigens for these TCRs are unknown. The material sequenced was CD8+ T cells from cultured PBMCs, taken from culture after CMV antigen stimulation. The receptors were gathered from a human donor in good health (CMV status not recorded). Some clones in this sample may be carry-over from other donors' samples. CDR3s include the opening cysteine and the closing phenylalanine or tryptophan.

CDR3aa	v_gene
CASSLVGYQETQYF	TRBV7-3
CSAPHTGGYTEAFF	TRBV20-1
CASSIEVGTGANVLTF	TRBV9
CASSSGASDLETQYF	TRBV28
CASSYSGLAGTYEQYF	TRBV6-5
CASIGQRGQIFF	TRBV10-1
CASSTGSSTGELFF	TRBV6-6
CASSPGLRGRYTF	TRBV14
CASTGEQGGQPQHF	TRBV4-1
CASSLGGLASREQYF	TRBV5-6
CASSLQGRDTGELFF	TRBV7-9
CANKGEAGELFF	TRBV27
CASSLVGGVANYGYTF	TRBV11-2
CASSATGTSGGLSSYNEQFF	TRBV11-2
CASSLTGRAETQYF	TRBV11-2
CASSLAGRESYEQYF	TRBV7-8
CASSFNVGTLHQPQHF	TRBV27
CASSLAVGGPTLHF	TRBV7-6
CASSPGRAVNTEAFF	TRBV18